Described below is a single TCR beta chain sequence and its context. This sample is drawn from a study of T cells in Graves' hyperthyroidism and ophthalmopathy. Amplified regions were TCR beta CDR3 sequences from RNA transcripts. An initial round of RT-PCR targeting the TCR CDR3 relied on the HTBI primer set. One entry per CDR3 protein results from TCRdb running MiXCR on the multiplex PCR reads. The table lists about 400,000 distinct CDR3 sequences, 15% of them singletons. Aged 18 to 65, the patients had hyperthyroidism that was newly diagnosed and had lasted under 2 months. Together with thyroid ultrasound, orbital computed tomography, serum thyroxine and TRAb, clinical symptoms were used for diagnoses. About 10 ml fresh peripheral blood yielded the PBMCs. This CDR3 contains 17 residues. The junction had 10 bases not matched to a gene; V was cut back by 0 bases and J by 6 bases. The germline gives CDR1 LGHNA, CDR2 YNFKEQ.

Sample: blood. The chain combines TRBV4-2 with TRBJ2-1, with 8 nucleotides matching TRBD2. This TCR was recovered from a woman in her 30s with Graves' hyperthyroidism. CDR3 sequence reads: CASSQDQPGLGTNEQFF. CDR3 nucleotide sequence: TGTGCCAGCAGCCAAGATCAACCGGGACTAGGGACCAATGAGCAGTTCTTC.